Presented here are 17 T cell receptor beta chains from one specimen sequenced in a study. TCRdb used MiXCR to reprocess the 5' RACE reads, holding one entry per CDR3 protein. The sample yields over 25,000 distinct CDR3 sequences, roughly 24% seen once. The sequencing input was naive CD4+ T cells sorted from a lymph node. Subset meaning: naive CD4+ T cells, CD4+CD45RA+CD25-. The receptors come from a female donor with breast cancer.

With regard to this clonotype: This may come from a read error, since a much larger clone is one base off. The conserved phenylalanine or tryptophan normally closing the CDR3 is absent here, so this likely arose from a read error. The chain carries TRBV20-1 and TRBJ2-7; 12 bases line up with TRBD2. The CDR3 runs to 14 residues. From germline, CDR1 is DFQATT and CDR2 SNEGSKA (reference sequence). V shed 6 bases, J shed 1 base, and the junction held 4 bases outside the gene matches. The CDR3 loop reads CSAPGTSGSYEQYL. CDR3 coding DNA: TGCAGTGCCCCCGGGACTAGCGGGTCCTACGAGCAGTACCTC.

This chain links TRBV27 with TRBJ1-4; tentative D call: TRBD1 (5 bases). CDR1 and CDR2 (germline): MNHEY, SMNVEV (reference sequence). The CDR3 contains 15 residues. Trimming took off 2 bases at V and 8 bases at J, with 15 bases between the two ends. Here the CDR3 reads CASSLGLGAAEKLFF. The CDR3 DNA is TGTGCCAGCAGTTTAGGGCTTGGGGCAGCGGAAAAACTGTTTTTT.

This rearrangement joins TRBV20-1 to TRBJ2-1; 10 nucleotides agree with TRBD2. Trimming cost V 4 bases and J 5 bases; bases outside gene matches: 8. Germline-derived CDR1 and CDR2 are DFQATT and SNEGSKA (reference sequence). The CDR3 covers 15 residues. The CDR3 is CSATPGLASDNEQFF. Written as DNA, the CDR3 is TGCAGTGCTACGCCGGGACTAGCGTCCGACAATGAGCAGTTCTTC.

J is TRBJ2-2 and V is TRBV12-3 or TRBV12-4; D is tentatively TRBD1 or TRBD2 (5 bases each). V lost 7 bases, J lost 6 bases, and 18 bases lay in between. CDR3 length equals 15 residues. This chain's CDR3 is CASTFRGYGSGELFF. The CDR3 nucleotides read TGTGCCAGCACTTTTCGGGGCTACGGGTCCGGGGAGCTGTTTTTT.

The chain uses TRBV4-2 and TRBJ2-3, with D perhaps TRBD2 (5 bases). Trimming removed 2 bases from V and 0 bases from J, with 9 bases in between. The CDR3 is made up of 15 amino acids. Per the germline V gene, CDR1 is LGHNA and CDR2 is YNFKEQ. The CDR3 sequence: CASSQRRASTDTQYF. In DNA form, the CDR3 reads TGTGCCAGCAGCCAAAGGCGGGCGAGCACAGATACGCAGTATTTT.

As concerns this clonotype: An end of the junction does not agree with germline; a read error may underlie this. The rearrangement links TRBV5-1 to TRBJ1-5, with D possibly matching TRBD1 (6 bases). The germline gives CDR1 SGHRS, CDR2 YFSETQ. This CDR3 spans 15 amino acids. The CDR3 DNA is TGCGCCAGCAGCGAAGGGACAATTGGCAATCAGCCCCGGCATTTT. It is translated as CASSEGTIGNQPRHF.

The chain joins TRBV4-1 to TRBJ1-2; D gene unclear. The CDR3 has 13 residues. V lost 1 base to trimming and J lost 3 bases, with 6 bases between them. Germline values: CDR1 MGHRA, CDR2 YSYEKL. The CDR3 DNA follows: TGCGCCAGCAGCCAAGTCCGAGACTATGGCTACACCTTC. Amino acids: CASSQVRDYGYTF.

The chain recombines TRBV29-1 with TRBJ2-3; 12 bases match TRBD2. V lost 5 bases to trimming and J lost 4 bases; unmatched junction nucleotides: 7. The CDR3 is made up of 15 amino acids. CDR1 and CDR2 (germline): SQVTM, ANQGSEA. CDR3 in DNA: TGCAGCGTTTTACGACTAGCGGGAGACCCAGATACGCAGTATTTT. This codes for CSVLRLAGDPDTQYF.

The J gene is TRBJ2-1, the V gene TRBV5-1; no firm D call. Trimming left V 3 bases short and J 6 bases short, with 10 bases between. From germline, CDR1 is SGHRS and CDR2 YFSETQ. The CDR3 spans 13 residues. CDR3: CASSSQWGNEQFF. CDR3 in DNA: TGCGCCAGCAGCTCCCAATGGGGCAATGAGCAGTTCTTC.

The sample holds a few counts of this clonotype. The chain couples TRBV5-6 to TRBJ2-3; 7 bases match TRBD2. Germline-derived CDR1 and CDR2 are SGHDT and YYEEEE. J lost 5 bases, V lost 0 bases, and 6 bases had no gene match. This CDR3 has 15 amino acids. Here the CDR3 DNA reads TGTGCCAGCAGCTTGGGAGGCAGGGAGGGAGATACGCAGTATTTT. Translation: CASSLGGREGDTQYF.

This clonotype has a handful of counts. One end of the junction is discordant with germline, which a read error may explain. The J gene is TRBJ2-1, the V gene TRBV20-1; D perhaps matches TRBD1 (6 bases). Per germline, CDR1 DFQATT and CDR2 SNEGSKA (reference sequence). The CDR3 sequence is 16 residues long. Written as DNA, the CDR3 is TGCAGTGCATCACCTCAGGGGTTGGGATCCTATAATGAGCAGTTCTTC. It is translated as CSASPQGLGSYNEQFF.

This clonotype was seen more than once but under ten times. J is TRBJ1-4 and V is TRBV7-9; D gene unclear. The CDR3 length is 16 residues. Deletions cut 5 bases from V and 12 bases from J, with 25 bases between. Germline assignment: CDR1 SEHNR and CDR2 FQNEAQ (reference sequence). The CDR3 coding sequence is TGTGCCAGCAGCGCTAAAGACTCAGCGGCCTTAGTTGAACTGTTTTTT. Amino acid sequence: CASSAKDSAALVELFF.

This clonotype was seen repeatedly, ten times or more. The chain recombines TRBV4-1 with TRBJ1-2; 8 positions match TRBD1. This CDR3 spans 15 amino acids. The germline V gene has CDR1 MGHRA and CDR2 YSYEKL. J gave up 4 bases and V 0 bases, and 4 bases lay outside the gene matches. The CDR3 region is CASSQDRGPAYGYTF. Here the CDR3 DNA reads TGCGCCAGCAGCCAAGACAGGGGGCCCGCCTATGGCTACACCTTC.

This clonotype has a handful of counts. The chain combines TRBV10-3 with TRBJ2-1, with 9 bases lining up with TRBD1. This CDR3 has 15 amino acids. Trimming took 6 bases from V and 4 from J; bases not matched to a gene: 7. CDR1 and CDR2 (germline): ENHRY, SYGVKD. The CDR3 nucleotides are TGTGCCATCAGCCCCGGGACAGGGACGTACAATGAGCAGTTCTTC. It yields the protein CAISPGTGTYNEQFF.

With regard to this clonotype: A much bigger clone sits one base away, suggesting this may be a read error. V gene TRBV29-1 combines with J gene TRBJ2-2, with 8 positions matching TRBD1. There are 15 residues in the CDR3. The V segment lost 3 bases and the J segment 6 bases; nucleotides outside the gene matches: 9. In germline, CDR1 is SQVTM, CDR2 ANQGSEA. CDR3 protein: CSVDTAGGRAGELFF. The CDR3 nucleotides read TGCAGCGTTGATACGGCAGGGGGCCGGGCCGGGGAGCTGTTTTTT.

This clonotype was recorded a few times. One end of the junction does not line up with germline, which may come from a read error. The J gene is TRBJ1-5, the V gene TRBV4-3; TRBD1 matches at 8 bases. CDR1 and CDR2 from the germline V gene are LGHNA and YSLEER. The CDR3 runs 16 residues. In DNA, the CDR3 is TGCGCCAGCGGCCAAGATAGGACAGGGAGCATTCAGCCCCAGCATTTT. Translated: CASGQDRTGSIQPQHF.

The rearrangement joins TRBV6-2 or TRBV6-3 to TRBJ2-3; D possibly uses TRBD1 or TRBD2 (5 bases each). The CDR3 length is 14 residues. V dropped 5 bases and J dropped 2 bases, with 11 bases sitting between them. The germline gives CDR1 MNHEY, CDR2 SVGEGT. The CDR3 nucleotides read TGTGCCAGCAGTCACTGGGGGTTCACAGATACGCAGTATTTT. It codes for CASSHWGFTDTQYF.